This T cell receptor beta chain was identified in a study of cytomegalovirus exposure and HLA in healthy donors. General observations from the study: It was assumed in the presence/absence analyses that sequencing depth was roughly uniform across donors. Listed as cytomegalovirus-associated were roughly 180 TCR beta chains.

Donors were ostensibly healthy at sampling, although undocumented immune exposures were probable. Losses at the gene ends were 2 bases for V and 6 bases for J; bases not matched to a gene: 2. There are 14 residues in the CDR3. CDR1 MNHEY and CDR2 SMNVEV come from the germline V gene (reference sequence). Remarks on this clone: Its antigen is unknown.

The primer mix had 60 Vbeta and 13 Jbeta primers. Clones were sequenced by immunoSEQ multiplex PCR, and TCRdb holds only the in-frame ones, with some missing. The profile covers roughly 120,000 clones, with approximately 80% appearing a single time and about 3.5% taken by the ten largest. The chain employs TRBV27 and TRBJ2-2; 8 nucleotides agree with TRBD2. The material sequenced was PBMCs. The sequence derives from a man between 35 and 55 years old in good health and CMV-seronegative. Written as DNA, the CDR3 is TGTGCCAGCAGTTTACGGGGGGGAGCCGGGGAGCTGTTTTTT. As protein: CASSLRGGAGELFF.